This T cell receptor (beta chain) is from a study of blood T cell repertoires in COVID-19. Under the authors' procedure: The assay estimated nucleated cells by amplifying reference gene primers. Libraries were prepared by immunoSEQ multiplex PCR; TCRdb keeps only in-frame clonotypes and omits some of them. For V, J and clone size, that table is used; D and trimming come from the DNA. This sample carries 170,000 or so clones, roughly 84% of them seen once, and the ten largest clones take 13% to 15%. The trim removed 11 bases at V and 1 base at J, leaving 4 bases unmatched. The CDR3 contains 13 residues. CDR1 MRHNA and CDR2 SNTAGT come from the germline V gene.

The material sequenced was peripheral blood. This chain connects TRBV6-4 to TRBJ2-7; TRBD1 agrees at 11 bases. The clonotype comes from a man between 18 and 35 years old with active or convalescent COVID-19. CDR3 region: CAPRDRGSYEQYF. CDR3 nucleotides: TGTGCCCCTCGGGACAGGGGGTCCTACGAGCAGTACTTC.